The clone carrying this T cell receptor (beta chain) was counted only a few times. The data originate from a study of blood T cell repertoires in COVID-19. Study-level background: T cells, B-cell-depleted T cells, or PBMCs supplied cDNA or gDNA.

The authors' processing: Estimated nucleated cell counts came from reference gene primer amplification. The data were produced by immunoSEQ multiplex PCR, yet TCRdb's version contains in-frame clones alone and is incomplete. V, J and clone size are taken as reported in that table, and D and trimming were inferred from the DNA itself. The table lists about 300,000 clones, over 85% of them singletons. V gave up 5 bases and J gave up 9 bases, with 7 bases separating them. The CDR3 runs 9 residues. In germline, CDR1 is SQVTM, CDR2 ANQGSEA. Categorization into cohorts depended on clinical history that participants reported. Participants classified as exposed had met a COVID-19 case within 2 weeks before study entry.

Sequenced sample: PBMCs or T cells enriched from blood (not recorded which). The receptor was isolated from a woman between 45 and 65 years old who had been exposed to COVID-19. The chain is built from TRBV29-1 and TRBJ1-2; D is ambiguous. The CDR3 is CSVRESYTF. In DNA, the CDR3 is TGCAGCGTTCGGGAAAGCTACACCTTC.